This T cell receptor beta chain was found in a study of spatial heterogeneity in lung cancer. Study-level information: The donor population consisted of approximately 70 patients with untreated, early-stage non-small cell lung cancer.

TCRdb reprocessed the 5' RACE reads with MiXCR, giving one entry per CDR3 protein. The table has fewer than 25,000 distinct CDR3 sequences, around 9.7% seen once. The sample's time point: blood at routine non-recurrence follow-up after resection. Study-wide results and caveats: Blood carried ubiquitous expanded tumor TCRs more at resection than follow-up.

As concerns this clonotype: Its antigen is not identified.

This specimen was PBMCs, taken at follow-up. The clonotype comes from a male donor with early-stage non-small cell lung cancer.

CDR3 in amino acids: CSVTRGHSEAFF. The CDR3, as DNA: TGCAGTGTCACGAGGGGGCACAGTGAAGCTTTCTTT. This chain connects TRBV20-1 to TRBJ1-1; 7 bases map to TRBD1. CDR3 size: 12 residues. V dropped 7 bases and J dropped 7; count of bases not matched to a gene: 9. CDR1 is DFQATT, CDR2 SNEGSKA, per germline (reference sequence).